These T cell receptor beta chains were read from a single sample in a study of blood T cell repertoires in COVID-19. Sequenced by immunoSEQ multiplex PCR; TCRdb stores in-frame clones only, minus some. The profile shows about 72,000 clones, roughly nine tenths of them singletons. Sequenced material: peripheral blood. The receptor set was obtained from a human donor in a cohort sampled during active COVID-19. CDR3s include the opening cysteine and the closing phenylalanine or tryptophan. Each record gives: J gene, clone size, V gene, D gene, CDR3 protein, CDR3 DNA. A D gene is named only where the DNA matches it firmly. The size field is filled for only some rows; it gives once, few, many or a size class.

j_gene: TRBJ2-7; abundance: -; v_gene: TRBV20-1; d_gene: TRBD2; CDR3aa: CSASTTFSGTSRDEQYF; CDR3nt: TGCAGTGCTAGTACGACCTTTAGCGGGACGAGTAGGGACGAGCAGTACTTC
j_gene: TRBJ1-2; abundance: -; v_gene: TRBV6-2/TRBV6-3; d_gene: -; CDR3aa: CASSYYPGRGRNGYTF; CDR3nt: TGTGCCAGCAGTTATTACCCAGGGAGGGGACGGAATGGCTACACCTTC
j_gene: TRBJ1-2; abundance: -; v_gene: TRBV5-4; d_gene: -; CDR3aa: CASSNGGGNYGYTF; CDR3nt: TGTGCCAGCAGCAACGGGGGGGGTAACTATGGCTACACCTTC
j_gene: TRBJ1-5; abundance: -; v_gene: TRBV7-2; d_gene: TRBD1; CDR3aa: CASSPRGGQGNQPQHF; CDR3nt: TGTGCCAGCAGCCCGCGGGGGGGACAGGGGAATCAGCCCCAGCATTTT
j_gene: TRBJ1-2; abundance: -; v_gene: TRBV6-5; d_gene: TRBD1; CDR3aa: CASTRDRGSGYTF; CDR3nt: TGTGCCAGCACTCGGGACAGGGGAAGTGGCTACACCTTC
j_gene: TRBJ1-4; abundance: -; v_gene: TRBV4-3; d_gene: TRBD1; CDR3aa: CASSQDKSGTALRRAEKLFF; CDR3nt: TGCGCCAGCAGCCAAGATAAGTCCGGGACAGCTCTGAGAAGGGCTGAAAAACTGTTTTTT
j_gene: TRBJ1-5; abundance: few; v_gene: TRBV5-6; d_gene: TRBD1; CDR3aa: CASSLTGTGVQPQHF; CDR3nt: TGTGCCAGCAGCTTGACCGGGACAGGGGTTCAGCCCCAGCATTTT
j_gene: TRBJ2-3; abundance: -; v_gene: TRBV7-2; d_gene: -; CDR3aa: CASSLPGGTITDTQYF; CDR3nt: TGTGCCAGCAGCTTACCAGGCGGGACGATCACAGATACGCAGTATTTT
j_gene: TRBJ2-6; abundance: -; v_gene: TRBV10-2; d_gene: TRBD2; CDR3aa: CAPSRLAGGSGANVLTF; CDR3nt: TGCGCCCCCAGCCGACTAGCGGGGGGATCTGGGGCCAACGTCCTGACTTTC
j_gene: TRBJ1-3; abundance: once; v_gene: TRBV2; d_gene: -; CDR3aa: CASRETGIPSGNTIYF; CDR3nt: TGTGCCAGCAGGGAAACAGGGATCCCCTCTGGAAACACCATATATTTT
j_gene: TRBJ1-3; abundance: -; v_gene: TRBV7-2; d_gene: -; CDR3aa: CASSLGGSGNTIYF; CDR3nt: TGTGCCAGCAGCTTGGGAGGCTCTGGAAACACCATATATTTT
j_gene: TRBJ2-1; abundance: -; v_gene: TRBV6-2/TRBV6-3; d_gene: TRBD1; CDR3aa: CASSRQGAKSEQFF; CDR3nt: TGTGCCAGCAGTAGACAGGGGGCGAAATCTGAGCAGTTCTTC
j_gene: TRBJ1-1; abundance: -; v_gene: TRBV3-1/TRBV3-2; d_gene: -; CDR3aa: CASSQDPSEGFTEAFF; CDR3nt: TGTGCCAGCAGCCAAGATCCCTCGGAGGGGTTCACTGAAGCTTTCTTT
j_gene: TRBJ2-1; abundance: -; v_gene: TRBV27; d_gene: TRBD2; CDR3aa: CASSRGTSGSNEQFF; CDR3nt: TGTGCCAGCAGTAGGGGGACTAGCGGGAGCAATGAGCAGTTCTTC
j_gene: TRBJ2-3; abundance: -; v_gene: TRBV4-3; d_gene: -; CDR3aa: CASSQTGDTDTQYF; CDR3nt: TGCGCCAGCAGCCAGACAGGCGACACAGATACGCAGTATTTT
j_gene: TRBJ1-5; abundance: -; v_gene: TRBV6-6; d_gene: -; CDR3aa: CASSSDQPQHF; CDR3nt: TGTGCCAGCAGTTCCGATCAGCCCCAGCATTTT
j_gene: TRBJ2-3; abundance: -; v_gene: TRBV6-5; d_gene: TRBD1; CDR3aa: CASSIRGPSDTQYF; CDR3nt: TGTGCCAGCAGTATCAGGGGGCCTTCAGATACGCAGTATTTT
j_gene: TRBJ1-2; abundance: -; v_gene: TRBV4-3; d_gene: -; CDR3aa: CASSQEGHRDGYGYTF; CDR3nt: TGCGCCAGCAGCCAAGAGGGTCACAGGGACGGCTATGGCTACACCTTC
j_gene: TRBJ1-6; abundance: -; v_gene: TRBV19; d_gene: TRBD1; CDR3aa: CASNPGQGWSPLHF; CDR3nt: TGTGCCAGTAATCCGGGACAGGGCTGGTCACCCCTCCACTTT
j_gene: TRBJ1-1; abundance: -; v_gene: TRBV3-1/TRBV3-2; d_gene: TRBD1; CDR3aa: CASSQGQGVTEAFF; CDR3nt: TGTGCCAGCAGCCAGGGACAGGGGGTCACTGAAGCTTTCTTT
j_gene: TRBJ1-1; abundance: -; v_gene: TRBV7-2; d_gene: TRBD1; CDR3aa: CASRTGASNTEAFF; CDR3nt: TGTGCCAGCAGAACAGGGGCCTCGAACACTGAAGCTTTCTTT
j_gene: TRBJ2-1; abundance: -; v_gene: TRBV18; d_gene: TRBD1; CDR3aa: CASSPQGYYNEQFF; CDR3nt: TGCGCCAGCTCACCACAGGGGTACTACAATGAGCAGTTCTTC
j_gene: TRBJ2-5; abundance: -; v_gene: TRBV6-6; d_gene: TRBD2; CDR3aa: CASSYSSGAGETQYF; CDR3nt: TGTGCCAGCAGTTACTCTAGCGGGGCGGGGGAGACCCAGTACTTC
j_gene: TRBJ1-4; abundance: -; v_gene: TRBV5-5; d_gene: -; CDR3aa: CASSFLGAGEYEKLFF; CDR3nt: TGTGCCAGCAGCTTTCTTGGGGCAGGGGAGTATGAAAAACTGTTTTTT
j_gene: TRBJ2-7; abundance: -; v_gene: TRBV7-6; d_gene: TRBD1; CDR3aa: CASSLAEGQVYEQYF; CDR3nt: TGTGCCAGCAGCTTAGCTGAAGGACAGGTCTACGAGCAGTACTTC
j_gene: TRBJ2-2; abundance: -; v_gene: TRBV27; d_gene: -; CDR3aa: CASGYRAENTGELFF; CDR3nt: TGTGCCAGCGGTTACAGGGCTGAGAACACCGGGGAGCTGTTTTTT
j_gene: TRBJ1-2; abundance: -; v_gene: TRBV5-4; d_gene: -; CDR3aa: CASSVGGPEYGSTGYTF; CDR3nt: TGTGCCAGCAGCGTAGGGGGTCCCGAGTATGGGTCGACTGGCTACACCTTC
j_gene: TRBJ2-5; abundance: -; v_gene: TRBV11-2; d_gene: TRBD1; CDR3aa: CASSRDRTGGGETQYF; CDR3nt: TGTGCCAGCAGCCGAGACCGGACAGGGGGTGGGGAGACCCAGTACTTC
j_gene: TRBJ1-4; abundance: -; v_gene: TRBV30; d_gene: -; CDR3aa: CAWNTQATNEKLFF; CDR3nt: TGTGCCTGGAATACACAAGCAACTAATGAAAAACTGTTTTTT
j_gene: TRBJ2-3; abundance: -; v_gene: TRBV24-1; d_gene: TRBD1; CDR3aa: CATSDLGDRGRTDTQYF; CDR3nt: TGTGCCACCAGTGATTTGGGGGACAGGGGGCGCACAGATACGCAGTATTTT
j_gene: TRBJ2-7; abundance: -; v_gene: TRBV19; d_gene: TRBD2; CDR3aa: CASSPTGLAGSSYEQYF; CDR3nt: TGTGCCAGTAGTCCAACGGGACTAGCGGGTTCCTCCTACGAGCAGTACTTC
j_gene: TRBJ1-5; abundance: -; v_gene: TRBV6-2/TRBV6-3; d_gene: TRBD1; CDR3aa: CASSPGGQGGQPQHF; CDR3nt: TGTGCCAGCAGCCCGGGCGGACAGGGGGGACAGCCCCAGCATTTT
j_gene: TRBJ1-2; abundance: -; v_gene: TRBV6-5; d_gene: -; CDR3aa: CASSFNSPNYGYTF; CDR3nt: TGTGCCAGCAGTTTCAATAGTCCTAACTATGGCTACACCTTC
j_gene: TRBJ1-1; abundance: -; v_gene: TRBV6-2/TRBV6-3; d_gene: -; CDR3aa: CASSYSFPGRNTEAFF; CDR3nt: TGTGCCAGCAGTTACTCCTTCCCTGGGAGGAACACTGAAGCTTTCTTT
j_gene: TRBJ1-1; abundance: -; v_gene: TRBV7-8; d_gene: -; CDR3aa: CASSKFAGGTEAFF; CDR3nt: TGTGCCAGCAGCAAGTTCGCGGGGGGGACTGAAGCTTTCTTT
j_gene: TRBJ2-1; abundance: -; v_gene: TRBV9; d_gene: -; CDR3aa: CASSATGGAYNEQFF; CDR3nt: TGTGCCAGCAGCGCCACCGGAGGGGCCTACAATGAGCAGTTCTTC
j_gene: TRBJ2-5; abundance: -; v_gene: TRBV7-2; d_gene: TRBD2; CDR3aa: CASSLGLAGGQETQYF; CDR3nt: TGTGCCAGCAGCCTGGGACTAGCGGGGGGGCAGGAGACCCAGTACTTC
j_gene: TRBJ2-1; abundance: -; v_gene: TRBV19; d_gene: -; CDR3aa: CASSNNPGGEEQFF; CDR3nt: TGTGCCAGTAGTAACAACCCTGGCGGGGAAGAGCAGTTCTTC
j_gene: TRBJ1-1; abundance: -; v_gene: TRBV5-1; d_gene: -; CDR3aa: CASSPSRTEYTEAFF; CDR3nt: TGCGCCAGCAGCCCATCTCGGACAGAGTACACTGAAGCTTTCTTT
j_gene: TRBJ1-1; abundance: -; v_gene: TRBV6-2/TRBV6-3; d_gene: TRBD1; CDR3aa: CASSDRTGGKMNTEAFF; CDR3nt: TGTGCCAGCAGTGACCGGACAGGGGGCAAGATGAACACTGAAGCTTTCTTT
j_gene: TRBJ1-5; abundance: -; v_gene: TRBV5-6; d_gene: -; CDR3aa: CASSWGVGNQPQHF; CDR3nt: TGTGCCAGCAGCTGGGGGGTCGGCAATCAGCCCCAGCATTTT
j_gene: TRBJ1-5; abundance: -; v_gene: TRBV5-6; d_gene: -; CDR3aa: CASSLLKGPDQPQHF; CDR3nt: TGTGCCAGCAGCTTGCTTAAGGGGCCCGATCAGCCCCAGCATTTT
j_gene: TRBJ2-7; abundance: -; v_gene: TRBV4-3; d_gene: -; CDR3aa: CASSPSGGQTPSYEQYF; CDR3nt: TGCGCCAGCAGCCCTTCGGGCGGGCAGACTCCCTCCTACGAGCAGTACTTC
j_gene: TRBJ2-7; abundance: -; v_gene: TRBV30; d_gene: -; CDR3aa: CAWTRGTGPDEQYF; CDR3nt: TGTGCCTGGACAAGAGGGACTGGCCCAGACGAGCAGTACTTC
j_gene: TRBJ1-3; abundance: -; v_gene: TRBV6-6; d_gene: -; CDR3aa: CASSLTGLSGNTIYF; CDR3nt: TGTGCCAGCAGCTTAACAGGGTTGTCGGGAAACACCATATATTTT
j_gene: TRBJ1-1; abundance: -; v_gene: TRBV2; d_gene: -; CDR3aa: CASNRNTEAFF; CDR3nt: TGTGCCAGCAATAGGAACACTGAAGCTTTCTTT
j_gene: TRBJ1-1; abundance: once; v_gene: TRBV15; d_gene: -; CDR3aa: CATSRDLSVNTEAFF; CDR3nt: TGTGCCACCAGCAGAGATTTGAGTGTGAACACTGAAGCTTTCTTT
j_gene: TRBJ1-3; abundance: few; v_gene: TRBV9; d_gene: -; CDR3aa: CASSAGQILSSGNTIYF; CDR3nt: TGTGCCAGCAGCGCGGGACAAATATTGAGCTCTGGAAACACCATATATTTT
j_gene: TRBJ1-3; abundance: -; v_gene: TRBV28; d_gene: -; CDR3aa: CASSLDGRAGNTIYF; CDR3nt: TGTGCCAGCAGTTTGGATGGCAGGGCTGGAAACACCATATATTTT